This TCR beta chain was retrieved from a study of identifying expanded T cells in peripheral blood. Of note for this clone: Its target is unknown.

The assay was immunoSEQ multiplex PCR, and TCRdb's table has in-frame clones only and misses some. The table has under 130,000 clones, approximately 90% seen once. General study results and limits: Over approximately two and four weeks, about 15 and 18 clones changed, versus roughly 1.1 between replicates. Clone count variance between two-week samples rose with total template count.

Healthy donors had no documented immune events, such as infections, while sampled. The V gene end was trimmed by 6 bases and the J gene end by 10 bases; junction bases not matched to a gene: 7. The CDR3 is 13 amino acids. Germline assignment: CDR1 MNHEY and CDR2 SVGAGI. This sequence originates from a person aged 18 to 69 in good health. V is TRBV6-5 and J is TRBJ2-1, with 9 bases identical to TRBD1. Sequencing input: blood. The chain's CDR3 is CASRMDRGPEQFF. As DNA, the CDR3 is TGTGCCAGCAGAATGGACAGGGGCCCAGAGCAGTTCTTC.